This TCR beta chain was captured by sequencing in a study of T and B cells in COVID-19 patients. The overall study: COVID-19 patients gave peripheral blood either during active infection or after recovery. The recovered patients had mostly mild to moderate COVID-19 with outpatient management.

Each TRB amplification used roughly 230-550 ng of genomic DNA from blood. Multiplex PCR with BIOMED2 TRB-A/B primer pools amplified TRB rearrangements. TCRdb processed the multiplex PCR reads anew with MiXCR; each CDR3 protein has one entry. The sample consists of tens of thousands of distinct CDR3 sequences, 25% to 30% of them appearing once. There are 13 residues in the CDR3. J lost 6 bases, V lost 9 bases, and 9 bases had no gene match. Per the germline V gene, CDR1 is MNHEY and CDR2 is SVGAGI. The material sequenced was blood. The sequence was obtained from a human donor who had recovered from COVID-19. The rearrangement uses TRBV6-5 and TRBJ1-1, with 8 nucleotides matching TRBD1. The DNA for the CDR3 is TGTGCCAGTCAGCGACAGGGGATCGCTGAAGCTTTCTTT. Translating it yields CASQRQGIAEAFF.